This T cell receptor (beta chain) emerged from a study of identical twins. General study results and limits: Out-of-frame TCR alpha sharing observed in monozygotic twins exceeded model estimates. One should note that invariant MAIT and iNKT cells could partly confound zero-insertion analyses. Surplus twin overlap in beta out-of-frame sequences was less pronounced. Fewer insertions were carried by abundant cord blood beta clonotypes, but none was seen in memory repertoires.

TCRdb recomputed calls from the 5' RACE reads with MiXCR, one row per CDR3 protein. This sample has some 900,000 distinct CDR3 sequences, with around an eighth found just once. About this clonotype itself: Antigen specificity is unknown.

The junction had 11 bases not matched to a gene; V was cut back by 2 bases and J by 5 bases. The CDR3 covers 17 residues. These data were also filed under a second study, of yellow fever vaccine responses in identical twins.

The sequence came from a woman under 30 in good health. The chain carries TRBV12-3 or TRBV12-4 and TRBJ2-2, with TRBD2 matching 7 bases. Sequencing was carried out using PBMCs. CDR3 residues: CASSLRASGPGTGELFF. CDR3 bases: TGTGCCAGCAGTTTAAGGGCTAGCGGACCGGGAACCGGGGAGCTGTTTTTT.